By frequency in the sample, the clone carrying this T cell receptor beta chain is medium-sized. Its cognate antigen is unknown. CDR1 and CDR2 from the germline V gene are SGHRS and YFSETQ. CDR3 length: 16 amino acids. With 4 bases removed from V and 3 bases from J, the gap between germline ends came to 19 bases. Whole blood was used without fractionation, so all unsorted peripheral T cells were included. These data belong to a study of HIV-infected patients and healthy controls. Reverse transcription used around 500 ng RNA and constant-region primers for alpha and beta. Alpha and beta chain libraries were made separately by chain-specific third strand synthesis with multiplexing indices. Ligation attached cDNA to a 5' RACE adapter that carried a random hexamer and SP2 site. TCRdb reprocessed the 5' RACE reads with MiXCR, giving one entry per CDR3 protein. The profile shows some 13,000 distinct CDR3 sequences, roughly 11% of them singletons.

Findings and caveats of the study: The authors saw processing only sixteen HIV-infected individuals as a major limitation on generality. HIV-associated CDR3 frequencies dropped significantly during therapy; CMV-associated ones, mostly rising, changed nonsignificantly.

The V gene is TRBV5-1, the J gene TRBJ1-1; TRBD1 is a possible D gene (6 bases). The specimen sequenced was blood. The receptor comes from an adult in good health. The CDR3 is CASSRTGNTRDTEAFF. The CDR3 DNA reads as TGCGCCAGCAGCCGTACAGGGAATACAAGAGACACTGAAGCTTTCTTT.